A single sample is the source of the 7 T cell receptor beta chains below, sequenced in a study of T cell responses to AZD1222 COVID-19 vaccine. Clones were read by immunoSEQ multiplex PCR, and TCRdb kept only the in-frame ones, dropping some. The sample carries over 100,000 clones, approximately 90% recorded once. The starting material was peripheral blood, obtained on day 0 of AZD1222 vaccination. The receptors derive from an adult in good health.

The chain is built from TRBV6-5 and TRBJ2-3; D not certain. The CDR3 consists of 15 residues. Germline loops: CDR1 MNHEY, CDR2 SVGAGI. V was pared by 5 bases and J by 2 bases, with 14 bases between. Here the CDR3 reads CASSLKGIATDTQYF. CDR3 bases: TGTGCCAGCAGTCTAAAAGGGATCGCCACAGATACGCAGTATTTT.

The J gene is TRBJ1-1, the V gene TRBV30; maybe TRBD1 (6 bases). The CDR3 has 13 amino acids. Germline V gene lookup returns CDR1 GTSNPN and CDR2 SVGIG (reference sequence). Trimming removed 3 bases at V and 11 bases at J, with 19 bases between. The CDR3 loop reads CAWSPIRGGEAFF. The CDR3 nucleotides read TGTGCCTGGAGCCCCATAAGGGGGGGGGAGGCTTTCTTT.

This clone was detected only a few times. The V gene is TRBV18, the J gene TRBJ2-7; D is uncertain. The CDR3 consists of 14 residues. Per germline, CDR1 KGHSH and CDR2 LQKENI. Trimming cost V 2 bases and J 2 bases, with 10 bases left between them. The CDR3 DNA is TGTGCCAGCTCACCAACAAGGGCGGCCTACGAGCAGTACTTC. Its protein is CASSPTRAAYEQYF.

The chain joins TRBV7-9 to TRBJ2-2; D possibly uses TRBD1 or TRBD2 (5 bases each). The CDR3 totals 16 residues. The germline gives CDR1 SEHNR, CDR2 FQNEAQ (reference sequence). Between the trimmed V and J ends, which lost 7 bases and 6 bases, there was a span of 21 bases. The CDR3 reads CASNPRGSRFAGELFF. The CDR3, as DNA: TGTGCCAGCAATCCCCGGGGCAGTCGTTTTGCCGGGGAGCTGTTTTTT.

The chain couples TRBV6-5 to TRBJ2-1, with 7 bases lining up with TRBD2. Germline trimming cut 7 bases from V and 6 bases from J; bases unmatched to any gene: 6. Germline CDR1 reads MNHEY; CDR2 reads SVGAGI. This CDR3 is built from 13 residues. The DNA of the CDR3 is TGTGCCAGCAAACTAAGCGGGGCCAATGAGCAGTTCTTC. Translated, it gives CASKLSGANEQFF.

The rearrangement joins TRBV7-3 to TRBJ2-1; possibly TRBD1 or TRBD2 for D (5 bases each). Trimming pared 5 bases from V and 9 bases from J, leaving 14 bases between. Per germline, CDR1 SGHTA and CDR2 FQGTGA. This CDR3 is 13 amino acids long. CDR3 protein: CASSLDRGVEQFF. The CDR3 nucleotides are TGTGCCAGCAGCCTCGACAGAGGGGTTGAGCAGTTCTTC.

The CDR3 nucleotides read TGTGCCAGCAGCTTAGCGGTGGGGCAGGGGAGGACTGAAGCTTTCTTT. Translation gives CASSLAVGQGRTEAFF. The rearrangement joins TRBV7-2 to TRBJ1-1; TRBD1 might be the D (6 bases). CDR1 and CDR2 from the germline V gene are SGHTA and FQGNSA. V was pared by 0 bases and J by 5 bases, with 16 bases between. The CDR3 consists of 16 residues.